A selection of T cell receptor beta chains follows, all from one sample in a study of T cells after yellow fever vaccination. TCRdb processed the 5' RACE reads anew with MiXCR; each CDR3 protein has one entry. The profile covers 250,000 or so distinct CDR3 sequences, with approximately 6.7% appearing a single time and around 1.1% taken by the ten largest. Source: CD4+ T cells sorted from PBMCs, taken on the day of the yellow fever booster vaccination. Receptors originate from a man younger than 40 who received the YFV17D yellow fever vaccine. Both conserved end residues are part of each CDR3. D genes are given only for firm matches. Clone size is stated in some rows and not others, as once, few, many or a class when expanded.

d_gene | abundance | j_gene | v_gene | CDR3nt | CDR3aa
TRBD2 | - | TRBJ2-2 | TRBV11-2 | TGTGCCAGCAGCCGTACCGGACTAGCGGCAAACACCGGGGAGCTGTTTTTT | CASSRTGLAANTGELFF
- | few | TRBJ1-2 | TRBV7-9 | TGTGCCAGCAGCATGGACAGCTATGGCTACACCTTC | CASSMDSYGYTF
- | - | TRBJ2-3 | TRBV7-2 | TGTGCCAGCAGCCGGGGAGGCATAGATACGCAGTATTTT | CASSRGGIDTQYF
- | many | TRBJ2-1 | TRBV5-1 | TGCGCCAGCAGCTCAACCGAGAGCTCCTACAATGAGCAGTTCTTC | CASSSTESSYNEQFF
TRBD2 | many | TRBJ2-1 | TRBV7-2 | TGTGCCAGCAGCCCTTCCCGGACTAGCGGGTTCAATGAGCAGTTCTTC | CASSPSRTSGFNEQFF
TRBD1 | few | TRBJ1-5 | TRBV5-5 | TGTGCCAGCAGCCTGACAGGGGGCCCGAATAATCAGCCCCAGCATTTT | CASSLTGGPNNQPQHF
- | many | TRBJ2-7 | TRBV6-1 | TGTGCCAGCAGTGGTGGGGGGCGCGTCTACGAGCAGTACTTC | CASSGGGRVYEQYF
TRBD2 | many | TRBJ2-7 | TRBV6-5 | TGTGCCAGCAGACGACTAGCGGGAGTTGAGCAGTACTTC | CASRRLAGVEQYF
- | - | TRBJ2-5 | TRBV23-1 | TGCGCCAGCTCCAGGCGGGAAGGCGAGACCCAGTACTTC | CASSRREGETQYF
TRBD2 | few | TRBJ2-7 | TRBV5-1 | TGCGCCAGCAGCCCCCCCGGGACTAGCGGGAGGCGCGCCTACGAGCAGTACTTC | CASSPPGTSGRRAYEQYF
- | many | TRBJ1-2 | TRBV5-1 | TGCGCCAGCAGCTTGGAGCCAGGGAACTATGGCTACACCTTC | CASSLEPGNYGYTF
TRBD1 | few | TRBJ2-3 | TRBV5-1 | TGCGCCAGCCGGACCGGACAGGCTGGGTTCACAGATACGCAGTATTTT | CASRTGQAGFTDTQYF
- | few | TRBJ2-5 | TRBV7-2 | TGTGCCAGCAGCTCGGGACCAGGGGGGGGAGAGACCCAGTACTTC | CASSSGPGGGETQYF
- | few | TRBJ2-7 | TRBV28 | TGTGCCAGCAGTTTCTTGCTAGCGAAATACGAGCAGTACTTC | CASSFLLAKYEQYF
- | few | TRBJ2-2 | TRBV1 | TGCACCAGCAGCCAACCCGGGGCCAAAGGCACCGGGGAGCTGTTTTTT | CTSSQPGAKGTGELFF
- | many | TRBJ2-2 | TRBV20-1 | TGCAGTGCTGAACGGACAGCAAACACCGGGGAGCTGTTTTTT | CSAERTANTGELFF
- | many | TRBJ2-3 | TRBV20-1 | TGCAGTGCTAGAGATGGTCCAGATACGCAGTATTTT | CSARDGPDTQYF
TRBD2 | few | TRBJ2-3 | TRBV20-1 | TGCAGTGCTAGTGCAACCGGACTAGCAACAGATACGCAGTATTTT | CSASATGLATDTQYF
TRBD2 | few | TRBJ2-3 | TRBV20-1 | TGCAGTGCCGTAGCGGGAGGAGGGGGGGATACGCAGTATTTT | CSAVAGGGGDTQYF